One sample yielded the 30 T cell receptor beta chains listed below, sequenced in a study of cytomegalovirus exposure and HLA in healthy donors. Primers included in the PCR were 60 Vbeta and 13 Jbeta primers. TCRdb's table, derived via immunoSEQ multiplex PCR, lists solely in-frame clones and lacks some. The sample shows roughly 90,000 clones, 85% to 90% of them seen only once. Sequenced material: PBMCs. The receptors originated from a man between 18 and 35 years old in good health and CMV-seronegative.

This sequence joins TRBV19 and TRBJ2-5; D may be TRBD2 (6 bases). V was pared by 6 bases and J by 0 bases, with 14 bases between. Germline lookup yields CDR1 LNHDA and CDR2 SQIVND (reference sequence). The CDR3 loop spans 15 amino acids. The CDR3 DNA is TGTGCCAGTAGCAGGGACTTGGGGTACCAAGAGACCCAGTACTTC. Its translation is CASSRDLGYQETQYF.

This chain connects TRBV7-3 to TRBJ2-2, with D possibly being TRBD2 (7 bases). The V gene's germline CDR1 is SGHTA and CDR2 FQGTGA. CDR3 length: 15 residues. V lost 6 bases, J lost 5 bases, and 16 bases lay in between. This chain's CDR3 is CASRGGGSETGELFF. CDR3 sequence (DNA): TGTGCCAGCAGGGGGGGCGGGAGTGAAACCGGGGAGCTGTTTTTT.

CDR3 bases: TGTGCCAGCAGAAACCCCGGGACTAGCGGGGGGAGGGCAGATACGCAGTATTTT. Its protein is CASRNPGTSGGRADTQYF. The chain links TRBV5-4 to TRBJ2-3; TRBD2 matches at 15 bases. The CDR3 totals 18 residues. Unmatched junction bases numbered 11, after V lost 5 bases and J lost 4 bases. Germline CDR1 and CDR2: SGHNT and YYREEE (reference sequence).

The V call is TRBV28, the J call TRBJ2-4; 8 bases fit TRBD1. The CDR3 covers 16 residues. The germline V gene encodes CDR1 MDHEN and CDR2 SYDVKM. J gave up 8 bases and V 3 bases, and 12 bases lay outside the gene matches. CDR3 protein: CASSFSRGRRADIQYF. In nucleotides, the CDR3 is TGTGCCAGCAGTTTCTCCAGGGGGCGGCGTGCGGACATTCAGTACTTC.

The V call is TRBV5-4, the J call TRBJ2-1; TRBD2 is a possible D gene (6 bases). Trimming cost V 3 bases and J 3 bases, with 16 bases left between them. Germline V CDR1 and CDR2: SGHNT, YYREEE (reference sequence). The CDR3 sequence is 16 residues long. The CDR3 here is CASSWLRERDYNEQFF. CDR3 nucleotide sequence: TGTGCCAGCAGCTGGTTACGGGAGCGAGACTACAATGAGCAGTTCTTC.

The chain couples TRBV14 to TRBJ2-7; TRBD1 is a possible D gene (5 bases). Germline V CDR1 and CDR2: SGHDN, FVKESK. With 4 bases removed from V and 7 bases from J, the gap between germline ends came to 11 bases. This CDR3 is built from 12 residues. CDR3 DNA: TGTGCCAGCAGCCCCAGGGCTTGGGAGCAGTACTTC. It yields the protein CASSPRAWEQYF.

The chain joins TRBV30 to TRBJ1-6, with TRBD1 matching 9 bases. This CDR3 is built from 15 residues. The V and J ends lost 4 bases and 12 bases, in that order; junction bases with no gene match: 13. The germline CDR1 and CDR2 sequences are GTSNPN and SVGIG (reference sequence). This CDR3 is CAWTRAGTGLRPLHF. CDR3 sequence (DNA): TGTGCCTGGACACGTGCCGGGACAGGGCTGAGACCCCTCCACTTT.

The J gene is TRBJ2-1, the V gene TRBV14; the match to TRBD2 covers 11 bases. CDR1 and CDR2 from the germline V gene are SGHDN and FVKESK. The length of the CDR3 is 20 residues. The junction had 20 bases not matched to a gene; V was cut back by 4 bases and J by 6 bases. In DNA, the CDR3 is TGTGCCAGCAGCCTGCTAAAAACTAGCGGGAGCCAAGGGAGTGGCAATGAGCAGTTCTTC. It translates to CASSLLKTSGSQGSGNEQFF.

The table lists this clone with a count of one. This chain joins TRBV10-3 and TRBJ2-3; 10 bases are a match to TRBD2. The V gene's germline CDR1 is ENHRY and CDR2 SYGVKD. This CDR3 comprises 19 residues. V shed 6 bases, J shed 6 bases, and the junction held 21 bases outside the gene matches. The CDR3 nucleotides read TGTGCCATCAGAGCGGGCCTAGCGGGAGACACTAACTCAGGGGATACGCAGTATTTT. It translates to CAIRAGLAGDTNSGDTQYF.

The rearrangement uses TRBV5-4 and TRBJ2-5; the D gene is possibly TRBD1 (5 bases). The DNA end favors TRBJ2-7, so the J call may be wrong. The CDR3 is 13 residues long. Germline V CDR1 and CDR2: SGHNT, YYREEE (reference sequence). The CDR3 DNA reads as TGTGCCAGCAGCCCCCCAGGGCCTTACGAGCAGTACTTC. Its translation: CASSPPGPYEQYF.

J is TRBJ2-3 and V is TRBV5-1; 11 bases map to TRBD2. CDR3 length: 18 residues. After removal of 3 bases from V and 1 base from J, the junction contained 10 bases not matched to a gene. Germline V gene lookup returns CDR1 SGHRS and CDR2 YFSETQ. The CDR3 protein is CASSYGMGLAAGTDTQYF. The CDR3 DNA reads as TGCGCCAGCAGCTATGGGATGGGACTAGCGGCGGGCACAGATACGCAGTATTTT. Supplemented by reference TRBV5-1 and TRBJ2-3, the full variable domain reads KAGVTQTPRYLIKTRGQQVTLSCSPISGHRSVSWYQQTPGQGLQFLFEYFSETQRNKGNFPGRFSGRQFSNSRSEMNVSTLELGDSALYLCASSYGMGLAAGTDTQYFGPGTRLTVL.

The chain uses TRBV4-2 and TRBJ1-1; no definite D call. CDR1 and CDR2 (germline): LGHNA, YNFKEQ. Trimming shortened V by 0 bases and J by 1 base, and 6 bases separated the two germline ends. The CDR3 has 14 residues. DNA for the CDR3: TGTGCCAGCAGCCAAGAAGCGGGGAACACTGAAGCTTTCTTT. Amino acid sequence: CASSQEAGNTEAFF.

This clone was found a few times. The rearrangement joins TRBV7-6 to TRBJ2-1, with TRBD1 matching 9 bases. The CDR3 totals 18 residues. Germline CDR1 SGHVS, CDR2 FNYEAQ. V was clipped by 1 base and J by 9 bases; unmatched bases: 16. The DNA for the CDR3 is TGTGCCAGCAGCTTAGATTTTGGGGGGGGGACAGGGCATCTTGAGCAGTTCTTC. It is translated as CASSLDFGGGTGHLEQFF.

The chain has TRBV18 and TRBJ2-1; 8 positions match TRBD2. Germline V CDR1 and CDR2: KGHSH, LQKENI. V was pared by 6 bases and J by 8 bases, with 6 bases of the junction left unmatched. CDR3 length: 13 amino acids. The CDR3 reads CASSPGLADEQFF. The CDR3, as DNA: TGTGCCAGCTCTCCCGGACTAGCCGATGAGCAGTTCTTC.

This clone was counted once. The chain has TRBV9 and TRBJ2-1; D is unresolved. The V end was cut by 4 bases, the J end by 5 bases, with 13 bases between. Germline V lookup: CDR1 SGDLS, CDR2 YYNGEE. This CDR3 has 14 residues. The CDR3 loop reads CASSPAGSNNEQFF. In DNA, the CDR3 is TGTGCCAGCAGCCCCGCCGGGTCCAACAATGAGCAGTTCTTC.

This clone was counted a single time. The chain links TRBV18 to TRBJ2-2; 8 positions agree with TRBD1. V trimming: 3 bases; J trimming: 2 bases; junction bases outside the gene matches: 2. Germline V gene data show CDR1 as KGHSH and CDR2 as LQKENI. This CDR3 spans 15 amino acids. CDR3: CASSPDRVNTGELFF. CDR3 sequence (DNA): TGTGCCAGCTCACCGGACAGGGTAAACACCGGGGAGCTGTTTTTT.

The CDR3 loop is CASSLGLAALRETQYF. Written as DNA, the CDR3 is TGTGCCAGCAGCCTAGGACTAGCGGCGCTGAGGGAGACCCAGTACTTC. The V gene is TRBV9, the J gene TRBJ2-5; TRBD2 matches 10 bases. Germline V gene data show CDR1 as SGDLS and CDR2 as YYNGEE. Unmatched junction bases numbered 11, after V lost 4 bases and J lost 5 bases. There are 16 residues in the CDR3.

V gene TRBV7-8 combines with J gene TRBJ2-6; TRBD1 is a possible D gene (5 bases). The V gene's germline CDR1 is SGHVS and CDR2 FQNEAQ. V was shortened by 5 bases and J by 2 bases, with 16 bases between the two germline ends. The CDR3 has 17 amino acids. CDR3 in DNA: TGTGCCAGCAGCCGATCTCAGGGTGTGGCTGGGGCCAACGTCCTGACTTTC. The encoded protein is CASSRSQGVAGANVLTF.

In its sample, this clone was seen once. This sequence joins TRBV2 and TRBJ2-3; D may be TRBD2 (6 bases). CDR3 length: 15 amino acids. The V end was cut by 1 base, the J end by 2 bases, with 10 bases between. CDR1 is SNHLY and CDR2 is FYNNEI in the germline V gene. CDR3 region: CASSEGLVATDTQYF. The CDR3 DNA reads as TGTGCCAGCAGTGAAGGACTAGTGGCCACAGATACGCAGTATTTT. Full variable domain (outside the CDR3, taken from reference TRBV2 and TRBJ2-3): EPEVTQTPSHQVTQMGQEVILRCVPISNHLYFYWYRQILGQKVEFLVSFYNNEISEKSEIFDDQFSVERPDGSNFTLKIRSTKLEDSAMYFCASSEGLVATDTQYFGPGTRLTVL.

The rearrangement joins TRBV7-8 to TRBJ2-7, with D possibly being TRBD2 (5 bases). Between the trimmed V and J ends, which lost 3 bases and 3 bases, there was a span of 15 bases. The length of the CDR3 is 15 residues. Germline V gene data show CDR1 as SGHVS and CDR2 as FQNEAQ. The CDR3 DNA reads as TGTGCCAGCAGCTTCGGGAACGGGCCATACTACGAGCAGTACTTC. It translates to CASSFGNGPYYEQYF.

This clone was seen only once. The genes are TRBV30 and TRBJ2-7; 12 nucleotides match TRBD2. The V and J ends lost 0 bases and 6 bases, in that order; junction bases with no gene match: 12. The CDR3 consists of 17 residues. Per the germline V gene, CDR1 is GTSNPN and CDR2 is SVGIG (reference sequence). This CDR3 reads CAWSVLSGLAGRGEQYF. The CDR3 DNA sequence: TGTGCCTGGAGTGTACTGTCCGGACTAGCGGGACGTGGCGAGCAGTACTTC. Drawing the rest from reference TRBV30 and TRBJ2-7, the complete variable domain is SQTIHQWPATLVQPVGSPLSLECTVEGTSNPNLYWYRQAAGRGLQLLFYSVGIGQISSEVPQNLSASRPQDRQFILSSKKLLLSDSGFYLCAWSVLSGLAGRGEQYFGPGTRLTVT.

The V and J genes are TRBV28 and TRBJ1-1; TRBD1 agrees at 9 bases. Germline V gene data show CDR1 as MDHEN and CDR2 as SYDVKM. The CDR3 covers 15 residues. The V gene end was trimmed by 8 bases and the J gene end by 5 bases; junction bases not matched to a gene: 12. The CDR3 sequence: CASRRSGTGRTEAFF. CDR3 coding DNA: TGTGCCAGCCGGAGATCCGGGACAGGGAGGACTGAAGCTTTCTTT.

The chain carries TRBV10-3 and TRBJ2-7; TRBD1 agrees at 7 bases. Germline-derived CDR1 and CDR2 are ENHRY and SYGVKD. CDR3 length equals 15 residues. V was clipped by 6 bases and J by 3 bases; unmatched bases: 11. CDR3 residues: CAISSPGTDSYEQYF. The CDR3 bases are TGTGCCATCAGCTCCCCCGGGACAGACAGCTACGAGCAGTACTTC.

This clone was found once. The V gene is TRBV11-1, the J gene TRBJ2-1; TRBD1 agrees at 8 bases. V gave up 5 bases and J gave up 0 bases; unmatched junction bases: 6. The CDR3 spans 16 residues. Germline assignment: CDR1 SGHAT and CDR2 FQDESV (reference sequence). The CDR3 DNA follows: TGTGCCAGCAGCCGGACAGGGAGCATCTCCTACAATGAGCAGTTCTTC. Translating it yields CASSRTGSISYNEQFF.

The chain joins TRBV29-1 to TRBJ2-5; D not certain. The J call is uncertain, as TRBJ2-7 better fits the DNA end. This CDR3 spans 14 amino acids. Germline CDR1 reads SQVTM; CDR2 reads ANQGSEA. In DNA, the CDR3 is TGCAGCGTTATAATAGCAATCTTTCCCTACGAGCAGTACTTC. It specifies CSVIIAIFPYEQYF.

CDR3: CASTSPIAGLYEQYF. The CDR3, as DNA: TGTGCCAGCACCTCTCCGATAGCGGGCCTCTACGAGCAGTACTTC. The J gene is TRBJ2-7, the V gene TRBV28, with 7 bases identical to TRBD2. This CDR3 spans 15 amino acids. V shed 7 bases, J shed 3 bases, and the junction held 12 bases outside the gene matches. Germline V CDR1 and CDR2: MDHEN, SYDVKM.

CDR3 sequence: CASSLFRGHEQYF. The DNA for the CDR3 is TGTGCCAGCAGTTTGTTCAGGGGGCATGAGCAGTACTTC. The genes are TRBV27 and TRBJ2-7, with 8 bases lining up with TRBD1. Germline lookup yields CDR1 MNHEY and CDR2 SMNVEV (reference sequence). The CDR3 runs 13 residues. V shed 3 bases, J shed 7 bases, and the junction held 5 bases outside the gene matches.

Only a few counts were recorded for this clone. The genes are TRBV7-9 and TRBJ1-1; TRBD1 matches at 8 bases. V shed 5 bases and J 5 bases; nucleotides not matched to a gene: 7. CDR3 size: 14 residues. The V gene's germline CDR1 is SEHNR and CDR2 FQNEAQ (reference sequence). The CDR3 nucleotides are TGTGCCAGCAGCAAGACAGGGGTAGGGACTGAAGCTTTCTTT. It is translated as CASSKTGVGTEAFF.

The V and J genes are TRBV7-9 and TRBJ2-7, with 11 nucleotides matching TRBD2. Trimming took 4 bases from V and 4 from J; bases not matched to a gene: 3. Germline lookup yields CDR1 SEHNR and CDR2 FQNEAQ (reference sequence). The CDR3 has 14 amino acids. The CDR3 loop reads CASSWGTSGYEQYF. The CDR3, as DNA: TGTGCCAGCAGCTGGGGGACTAGCGGTTACGAGCAGTACTTC.

The rearrangement uses TRBV5-1 and TRBJ1-1, with TRBD1 matching 8 bases. Losses at the gene ends were 4 bases for V and 4 bases for J; bases not matched to a gene: 6. Germline CDR1 SGHRS, CDR2 YFSETQ. The CDR3 has 14 residues. CDR3 loop: CASSLRTGRTEAFF. CDR3 sequence (DNA): TGCGCCAGCAGCCTTAGGACAGGGCGCACTGAAGCTTTCTTT.